The present TCR beta chain was sequenced within a study of blood T cells in healthy people across ages. Study summary: Through template switching, about one barcoded beta molecule was captured per two T cells, as measured in model experiments.

There are a few counts of this clonotype. Its antigen is unknown. The CDR3 consists of 15 residues. Germline values: CDR1 SGHDN, CDR2 FVKESK. The V gene lost 2 bases and the J gene lost 8 bases, with 17 bases spanning the gap. Findings and limits, study-wide: Diversity figures based on one million T cells were deemed too low. Per million T cells, the diversity of TCR beta decreased roughly linearly as age advanced.

Sample-barcoded 5' priming and a J-beta primer mix drove a second PCR of roughly 6 to 12 cycles. TCRdb reprocessed the 5' RACE reads via MiXCR and lists one record per CDR3 protein. This repertoire shows under 950,000 distinct CDR3 sequences, about 24% found once; its top ten account for around a fifth. Each sample gave at least 6.5 million isolated PBMCs. The chain links TRBV14 to TRBJ2-3; D is perhaps TRBD1 or TRBD2 (5 bases each). Sequencing used blood. The sequence came from a man in his 70s in good health. The CDR3, as DNA: TGTGCCAGCAGCCAATCGGGGCAGGGCTATGGTACGCAGTATTTT. This sequence encodes CASSQSGQGYGTQYF.